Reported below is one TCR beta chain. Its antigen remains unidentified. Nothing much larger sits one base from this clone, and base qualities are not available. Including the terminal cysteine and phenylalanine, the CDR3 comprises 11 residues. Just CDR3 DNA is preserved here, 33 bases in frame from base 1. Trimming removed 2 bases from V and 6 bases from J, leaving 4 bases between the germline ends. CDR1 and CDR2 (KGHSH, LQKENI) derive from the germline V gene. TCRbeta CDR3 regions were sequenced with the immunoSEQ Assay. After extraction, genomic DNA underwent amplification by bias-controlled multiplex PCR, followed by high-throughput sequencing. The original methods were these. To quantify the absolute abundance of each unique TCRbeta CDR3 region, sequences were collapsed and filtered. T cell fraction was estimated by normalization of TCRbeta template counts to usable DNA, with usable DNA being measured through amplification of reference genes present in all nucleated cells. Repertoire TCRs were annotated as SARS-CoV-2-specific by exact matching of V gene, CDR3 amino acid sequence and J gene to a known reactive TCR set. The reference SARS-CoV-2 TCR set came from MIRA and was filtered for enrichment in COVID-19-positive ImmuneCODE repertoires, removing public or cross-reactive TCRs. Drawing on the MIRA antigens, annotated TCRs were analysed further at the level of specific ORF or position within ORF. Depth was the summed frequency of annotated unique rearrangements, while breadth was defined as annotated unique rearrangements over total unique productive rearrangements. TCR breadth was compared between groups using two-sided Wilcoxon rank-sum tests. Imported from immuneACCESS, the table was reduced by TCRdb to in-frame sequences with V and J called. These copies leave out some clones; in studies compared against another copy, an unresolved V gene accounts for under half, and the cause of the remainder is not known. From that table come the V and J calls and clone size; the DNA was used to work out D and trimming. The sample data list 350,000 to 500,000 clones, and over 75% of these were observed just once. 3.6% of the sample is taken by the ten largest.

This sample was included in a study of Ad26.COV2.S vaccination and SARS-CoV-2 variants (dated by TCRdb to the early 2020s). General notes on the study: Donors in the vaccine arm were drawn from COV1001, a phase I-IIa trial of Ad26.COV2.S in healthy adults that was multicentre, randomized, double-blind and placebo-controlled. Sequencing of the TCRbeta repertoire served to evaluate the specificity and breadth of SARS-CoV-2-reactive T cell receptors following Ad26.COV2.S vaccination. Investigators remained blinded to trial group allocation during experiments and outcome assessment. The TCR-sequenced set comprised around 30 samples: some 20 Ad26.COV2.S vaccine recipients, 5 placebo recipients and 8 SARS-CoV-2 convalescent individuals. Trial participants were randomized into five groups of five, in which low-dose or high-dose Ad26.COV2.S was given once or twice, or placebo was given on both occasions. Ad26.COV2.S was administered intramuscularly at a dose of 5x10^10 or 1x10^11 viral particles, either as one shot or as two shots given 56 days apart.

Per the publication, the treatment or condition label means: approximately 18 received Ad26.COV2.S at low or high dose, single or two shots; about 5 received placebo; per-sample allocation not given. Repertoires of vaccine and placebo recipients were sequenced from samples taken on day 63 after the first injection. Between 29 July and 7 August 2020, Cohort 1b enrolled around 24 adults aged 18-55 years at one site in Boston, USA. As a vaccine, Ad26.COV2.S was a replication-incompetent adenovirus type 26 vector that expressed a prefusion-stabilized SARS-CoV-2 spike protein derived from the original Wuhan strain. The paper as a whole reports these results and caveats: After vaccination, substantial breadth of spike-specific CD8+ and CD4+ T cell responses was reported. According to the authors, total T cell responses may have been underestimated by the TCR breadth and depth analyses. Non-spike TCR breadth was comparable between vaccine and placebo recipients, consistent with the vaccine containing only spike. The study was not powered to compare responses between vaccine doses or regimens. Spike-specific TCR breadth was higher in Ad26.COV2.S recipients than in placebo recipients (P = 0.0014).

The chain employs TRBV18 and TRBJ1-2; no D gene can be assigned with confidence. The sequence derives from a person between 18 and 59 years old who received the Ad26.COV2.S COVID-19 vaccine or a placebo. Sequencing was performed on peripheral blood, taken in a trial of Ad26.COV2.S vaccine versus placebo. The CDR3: CASSPADGYTF. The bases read TGTGCCAGCTCACCAGCGGATGGCTACACCTTC.